The sequence of this TCR beta chain was determined in a study of blood T cell repertoires in COVID-19. Source study methods: Nucleated cell number was recorded as an estimate derived from reference gene primer amplification. Data came from immunoSEQ multiplex PCR; TCRdb stores just in-frame clones and leaves some out. V, J and clone size are those of that table, while D and trimming were read from the DNA. The sample lists around 220,000 clones, around 85% occurring once. Trimming pared 0 bases from V and 8 bases from J, leaving 12 bases between. The germline V gene encodes CDR1 SGDLS and CDR2 YYNGEE. The CDR3 totals 14 residues.

The genes are TRBV9 and TRBJ2-1, with D tentatively TRBD1 (5 bases). The TCR was taken from a human donor in a cohort sampled during active COVID-19. The sequencing input was peripheral blood. The CDR3 spells CASSVVVGRDEQFF. The CDR3, as DNA: TGTGCCAGCAGCGTAGTGGTGGGCAGGGATGAGCAGTTCTTC.